This TCR beta chain was identified in a study of Ad26.COV2.S vaccination and SARS-CoV-2 variants. Study-level results: Total T cell responses were possibly underestimated by TCR breadth and depth analyses. Recipients of either vaccine or placebo displayed similar breadth of non-spike TCRs. Substantial response breadth was reportedly seen for spike-specific CD8+ and CD4+ T cells after vaccination.

As for this clone: The antigen remains unidentified.

Only in-frame clones appear in the TCRdb table, and some are missing; sequencing was by immunoSEQ multiplex PCR. Among about 350,000 clones, 92% were seen once, and the ten largest hold about 3.8%. The starting material was peripheral blood, obtained after recovery from COVID-19. This receptor was taken from a human donor who had recovered from COVID-19.

CDR3 in DNA: TGTGCCAGCAGCTGGAGACCGGGACGCAACACCGGGGAGCTGTTTTTT. The encoded protein is CASSWRPGRNTGELFF. The chain couples TRBV11-2 to TRBJ2-2; D assignment may be TRBD1 or TRBD2 (5 bases each). CDR1 and CDR2 (germline): SGHAT, FQNNGV. Trimming removed 4 bases from V and 2 bases from J, with 14 bases in between. The CDR3 extends over 16 amino acids. The entire variable domain, with the rest obtained from reference TRBV11-2 and TRBJ2-2, is as follows: EAGVAQSPRYKIIEKRQSVAFWCNPISGHATLYWYQQILGQGPKLLIQFQNNGVVDDSQLPKDRFSAERLKGVDSTLKIQPAKLEDSAVYLCASSWRPGRNTGELFFGEGSRLTVL.